This T cell receptor beta chain was recovered during a study of response to subunit inactivated influenza vaccine. Broader study findings: Seasonal influenza vaccination, on each occasion, was suggested by the authors to recruit few new T cells.

CDR3 length equals 15 residues. V lost 1 base and J lost 2, with 6 bases in between. Germline lookup yields CDR1 SEHNR and CDR2 FQNEAQ (reference sequence). TCRdb recomputed calls from the RT-PCR reads with MiXCR, one row per CDR3 protein. The sample records around 520,000 distinct CDR3 sequences, about 11% being singletons. In its sample, this clonotype was seen a few times. What it binds is not known. This TCR derives from a man in his fifties who received an inactivated influenza vaccine. This chain joins TRBV7-9 and TRBJ1-6; D uncertain. Sequenced here: PBMCs from blood, sampled on the day of vaccination. CDR3 residues: CASSLGDTYNSPLHF. In nucleotides, the CDR3 is TGTGCCAGCAGCTTAGGGGATACCTATAATTCACCCCTCCACTTT.